Listed below are T cell receptor beta chains from one sample, sequenced in a study of cytomegalovirus exposure and HLA in healthy donors. Sequencing was performed with immunoSEQ multiplex PCR; in TCRdb, only in-frame clones are kept and a portion is missing. The table has approximately 160,000 clones, roughly four fifths seen once. Material for sequencing was PBMCs. Receptor source: a woman under 30 in good health and CMV-seronegative. Both conserved end residues are part of each CDR3. Fields, in order: J gene, D gene, CDR3 length, V gene, clone size, CDR3 DNA, CDR3 protein. A D gene is named only where the DNA matches it firmly. Not all rows give a size; the values are once, few, many and, for expanded clones, a class.

TRBJ2-7 | - | 15 | TRBV5-5 | once | TGTGCCAGCAGCTTGGTCCGGACACTAACCTACGAGCAGTACTTC | CASSLVRTLTYEQYF
TRBJ2-6 | TRBD1 | 20 | TRBV7-6 | - | TGTGCCAGCAGCTCAATTTCCGGGACAGGGTCTTTTTCCGGGGCCAACGTCCTGACTTTC | CASSSISGTGSFSGANVLTF
TRBJ2-7 | - | 14 | TRBV6-1 | - | TGTGCCAGCAGTGAAATGGCGGCTACCTACGAGCAGTACTTC | CASSEMAATYEQYF
TRBJ2-1 | TRBD2 | 17 | TRBV10-3 | - | TGTGCCACCCTACAATCTAGCGGGACTTTCTACGGCGGTGAGCAGTTCTTC | CATLQSSGTFYGGEQFF
TRBJ1-1 | TRBD1 | 14 | TRBV27 | - | TGTGCCAGCAGTCCACAACAGGGGGGGACTGAAGCTTTCTTT | CASSPQQGGTEAFF
TRBJ2-7 | TRBD2 | 14 | TRBV5-1 | - | TGCGCCAGCAGCCCCTTCTTGGCGGGAGGCGAGCAGTACTTC | CASSPFLAGGEQYF
TRBJ2-7 | - | 14 | TRBV7-2 | once | TGTGCCAGCAGCGACGGATTTCAGGGTAAAGAGCAGTACTTC | CASSDGFQGKEQYF
TRBJ2-5 | TRBD1 | 14 | TRBV2 | - | TGTGCCAGCAGTGAACAGGGGGCTAGGGAGACCCAGTACTTC | CASSEQGARETQYF
TRBJ1-2 | - | 16 | TRBV19 | - | TGTGCCAGTAGTATAGCGGCCCCCCTCGGGAACTATGGCTACACCTTC | CASSIAAPLGNYGYTF
TRBJ1-5 | TRBD1 | 12 | TRBV19 | - | TGTGCCAGTAGGCTCCGGGACAGCCGTCAGCATTTT | CASRLRDSRQHF
TRBJ1-1 | - | 13 | TRBV5-1 | - | TGCGCCAGCAGCTTGAACCGGGGCACTGAAGCTTTCTTT | CASSLNRGTEAFF
TRBJ2-2 | TRBD2 | 16 | TRBV4-2 | - | TGTGCCAGCAGCCAAGAGAGCGGGGGTGTTCCCGGGGAGCTGTTTTTT | CASSQESGGVPGELFF
TRBJ2-3 | TRBD1 | 16 | TRBV5-1 | - | TGCGCCAGCAGCTTGGTGGGGACAGGGGGCCGAGATACGCAGTATTTT | CASSLVGTGGRDTQYF
TRBJ2-5 | TRBD1 | 13 | TRBV9 | - | TGTGCCAGGGGTGGGACAGGCCAAGAGACCCAGTACTTC | CARGGTGQETQYF
TRBJ2-2 | TRBD1 | 17 | TRBV7-9 | - | TGTGCCAGCAGCCGGGCCCGACAGGGCGTTAGCACCGGGGAGCTGTTTTTT | CASSRARQGVSTGELFF
TRBJ2-1 | - | 15 | TRBV18 | - | TGTGCCAGCTCACCTACGCGGGGAACCTACAATGAGCAGTTCTTC | CASSPTRGTYNEQFF
TRBJ2-7 | - | 16 | TRBV11-2 | - | TGTGCCAGCAGCCCCAGAACAGGGTTGGGCTCCTACGAGCAGTACTTC | CASSPRTGLGSYEQYF
TRBJ2-3 | - | 12 | TRBV10-2 | few | TGCGCCAGCAGTGAGCAGGGGAATACGCAGTATTTT | CASSEQGNTQYF
TRBJ2-5 | TRBD1 | 14 | TRBV7-9 | once | TGTGCCAGCAGCAGAGGACAGGCCCAAGAGACCCAGTACTTC | CASSRGQAQETQYF
TRBJ2-1 | TRBD2 | 13 | TRBV2 | - | TGTGCCAGCGGGACCGGGACTAGAAGTGAGCAGTTCTTC | CASGTGTRSEQFF
TRBJ1-3 | - | 16 | TRBV18 | - | TGTGCCAGCTCACCCCTAGACCTAGGAACTGGAAACACCATATATTTT | CASSPLDLGTGNTIYF
TRBJ2-3 | TRBD2 | 15 | TRBV28 | - | TGTGCCAGCAGTTTAGCGGGGGGACGCACAGATACGCAGTATTTT | CASSLAGGRTDTQYF
TRBJ2-7 | - | 15 | TRBV5-1 | - | TGCGCCAGCAGCGGAGGGGGCGGTGGATCCTACGAGCAGTACTTC | CASSGGGGGSYEQYF
TRBJ2-7 | TRBD1 | 15 | TRBV28 | - | TGTGCCAGCAGTCTCCCCCTACAGGGGGCTCGGGAGCAGTACTTC | CASSLPLQGAREQYF
TRBJ1-2 | - | 14 | TRBV5-1 | - | TGCGCCAGCAGCTTGCAGGAGGCGGACGATGGCTACACCTTC | CASSLQEADDGYTF
TRBJ1-3 | TRBD1 | 14 | TRBV5-1 | - | TGCGCCAGCAGCCGACAGGGGTCTGGAAACACCATATATTTT | CASSRQGSGNTIYF
TRBJ1-1 | - | 13 | TRBV28 | - | TGTGCCAGCAGTTCTGGGATATGGCGGGGAACTTTCTTT | CASSSGIWRGTFF
TRBJ1-2 | - | 14 | TRBV5-4 | - | TGTGCCAGCAGCTTGGGAGACAGGAACTATGGCTACACCTTC | CASSLGDRNYGYTF
TRBJ1-2 | - | 12 | TRBV10-3 | - | TGTGCCATCGGTGGCGGAAACTATGGCTACACCTTC | CAIGGGNYGYTF
TRBJ2-5 | TRBD2 | 13 | TRBV27 | - | TGTGCCAGCAGTTTATGGGAGGGAGAGACCCAGTACTTC | CASSLWEGETQYF
TRBJ1-4 | - | 13 | TRBV10-1 | - | TGCGCCAGCAGTGGAGACAGAAGTGAAAAACTGTTTTTT | CASSGDRSEKLFF
TRBJ1-5 | TRBD1 | 14 | TRBV2 | - | TGTGCCAGCAGTCCCGGACAGGGTTATCAGCCCCAGCATTTT | CASSPGQGYQPQHF
TRBJ1-6 | TRBD1 | 15 | TRBV18 | - | TGTGCCAGCTCGTCAACCTGGGACAGCAATTCACCCCTCCACTTT | CASSSTWDSNSPLHF
TRBJ1-1 | - | 15 | TRBV4-1 | - | TGCGCCAGCAGCCAACCGACTACAGGGTTCACTGAAGCTTTCTTT | CASSQPTTGFTEAFF
TRBJ1-5 | - | 15 | TRBV6-5 | - | TGTGCCAGCAGTTACTCGGGCAGGGTGGGTCAGCCCCAGCATTTT | CASSYSGRVGQPQHF
TRBJ2-7 | - | 15 | TRBV28 | few | TGTGCCAGCAGTTTGGGTACGCGGGGCTCCTACGAGCAGTACTTC | CASSLGTRGSYEQYF
TRBJ2-7 | - | 16 | TRBV4-2 | - | TGTGCCAGCAGCCAAGATCATCCGGGAGTATCCTACGAGCAGTACTTC | CASSQDHPGVSYEQYF
TRBJ2-6 | TRBD1 | 17 | TRBV6-1 | - | TGTGCCAGCAGTGAAGTGAAGGGGGCCTTTGGGGCCAACGTCCTGACTTTC | CASSEVKGAFGANVLTF
TRBJ1-2 | - | 15 | TRBV6-5 | once | TGTGCCAGCAGCCCGTACCCCCTCGACAGCGGGGGCTACACCTTC | CASSPYPLDSGGYTF
TRBJ1-4 | TRBD1 | 18 | TRBV19 | - | TGTGCCAGTAGTCCCATCAGGGGGGCTGACCCAACTAATGAAAAACTGTTTTTT | CASSPIRGADPTNEKLFF
TRBJ1-6 | - | 13 | TRBV27 | - | TGTGCCAGCAGCCGACTTGTTAATTCACCCCTCCACTTT | CASSRLVNSPLHF
TRBJ1-2 | - | 15 | TRBV7-2 | - | TGTGCCAGCAGCTTAGGGCCGACAGCTAACTATGGCTACACCTTC | CASSLGPTANYGYTF
TRBJ1-2 | TRBD1 | 14 | TRBV29-1 | once | TGCAGCGCTGAACCCCGGACAGGGGACTATGGCTACACCTTC | CSAEPRTGDYGYTF
TRBJ2-7 | TRBD2 | 13 | TRBV28 | - | TGTGCCACGACGTTAGGGACTACCTACGAGCAGTACTTC | CATTLGTTYEQYF
TRBJ2-5 | - | 15 | TRBV5-1 | - | TGCGCCAGCAGCTTGGCCGGTAACAGGCAAGAGACCCAGTACTTC | CASSLAGNRQETQYF
TRBJ2-2 | TRBD1 | 17 | TRBV19 | - | TGTGCCAGCTACCCCGGGACAGGGGGCGCGGACACCGGGGAGCTGTTTTTT | CASYPGTGGADTGELFF
TRBJ2-3 | - | 16 | TRBV9 | - | TGTGCCAGCAGCTCCCGAACAGGTGTTAGCACAGATACGCAGTATTTT | CASSSRTGVSTDTQYF
TRBJ1-4 | - | 13 | TRBV5-1 | - | TGCGCCAGTTCGGGAGGAAGCATTGAAAAACTGTTTTTT | CASSGGSIEKLFF
TRBJ2-2 | TRBD2 | 16 | TRBV25-1 | - | TGTGCCAGCAGGGACGGGACTAGTAGGGGCACCGGGGAGCTGTTTTTT | CASRDGTSRGTGELFF
TRBJ2-5 | - | 15 | TRBV6-5 | - | TGTGCCAGCAGTTACTCTGAGGCGCGGGTGGGGACCCAGTACTTC | CASSYSEARVGTQYF
TRBJ2-5 | - | 15 | TRBV30 | - | TGTGCCTGGAGCATAGACAGAGAGGTGGGAGAGACCCAGTACTTC | CAWSIDREVGETQYF
TRBJ2-5 | - | 14 | TRBV5-1 | - | TGCGCCAGCAGCCGGATAGGACAGCAAGAGACCCAGTACTTC | CASSRIGQQETQYF
TRBJ2-1 | - | 17 | TRBV5-6 | few | TGTGCCAGCACCCTCACCCTCGGCCCCAGGGTTGGCGATGAGCAGTTCTTC | CASTLTLGPRVGDEQFF
TRBJ2-3 | TRBD2 | 13 | TRBV6-5 | - | TGTGCCGTGGGACTAGCGGGCACAGATACGCAGTATTTT | CAVGLAGTDTQYF
TRBJ2-5 | - | 15 | TRBV6-1 | - | TGTGCCAGCAACTCCCCTTGGGCAGGCCAAGAGACCCAGTACTTC | CASNSPWAGQETQYF